This T cell receptor beta chain was sequenced in a study of molecular identifiers for immune sequencing clone quantification. Study observations and caveats: One million naive cells reportedly did not prevent detection of spiked Jurkat TCR RNA from one cell. Clones with over 20 RNA copies captured over 97% of effector molecules but under 1% of naive ones.

This clonotype was observed a handful of times. Its target is unknown. CDR3 size: 19 residues. Germline CDR1 reads WSHSY; CDR2 reads SAAADI. J gave up 4 bases and V 0 bases, and 18 bases lay outside the gene matches. Naive CD8 T cells were sorted, and the gate applied was CD8+CD4-CCR7+CD45RA+. Making the bulk TCR libraries relied on previously described methods and listed TCR primers. TCRdb reanalysed the PCR reads using MiXCR and keeps one entry per CDR3 protein. The sample contains about 640,000 distinct CDR3 sequences, about 20% of which appear only once. The receptor's source is a human donor in good health. Some libraries in this study had Jurkat cell RNA spiked in. The specimen was naive CD8+ T cells from blood, with Jurkat cell RNA spiked in. Subset denoted: FACS-sorted CD8+CD4-CCR7+CD45RA+ naive T cells. This chain joins TRBV10-2 and TRBJ2-7, with 7 nucleotides matching TRBD1. The CDR3: CASSESSFPSNRGRYEQYF. The CDR3 bases are TGCGCCAGCAGTGAGTCGAGTTTCCCCTCGAACAGGGGACGGTACGAGCAGTACTTC.